The 3 T cell receptor beta chains presented below share a single source sample, sequenced in a study of tumor-infiltrating lymphocytes in primary liver carcinoma. DNA and RNA were both co-extracted from roughly 18-30 mg of bulk tissue that had not been sorted. The investigators made TCR beta cDNA from approximately 0.5 ug total RNA, using a constant-region primer. What produced the TCR beta libraries was three nested multiplex PCR rounds using slightly modified ARM-PCR. A C-beta reverse primer and TRBV1-TRBV30 forward primers served in each of the first two PCR rounds, at 9 to 11 cycles apiece. One entry per CDR3 protein results from TCRdb running MiXCR on the multiplex PCR reads. In the table there are 25,000 to 30,000 distinct CDR3 sequences, around 84% of which are singletons. The sequencing input was liver tumor tissue from sampling region 3. The sample's subset: tumor region T3, left-lateral pole. Receptor source: a man aged 40-50 years with primary liver carcinoma and hepatitis B virus infection.

This chain uses TRBV11-2 with TRBJ2-5; 8 nucleotides agree with TRBD2. The V gene's germline CDR1 is SGHAT and CDR2 FQNNGV. CDR3 length equals 16 residues. CDR3 DNA: TGTCCCAACAGCCAAACACATGGCGGGGGGAAAGAGACCCAGTACTTC. Translating it yields CPNSQTHGGGKETQYF.

Points on this clonotype: A read error may account for a junction end that differs from germline. The chain uses TRBV11-2 and TRBJ2-2; tentatively, D is TRBD2 (6 bases). Germline assignment: CDR1 SGHAT and CDR2 FQNNGV. The CDR3 runs to 15 residues. The CDR3 here is CASGSAGSNTGKLFF. CDR3 bases: TGCGCCAGCGGCTCTGCGGGATCGAACACCGGGAAGCTGTTTTTT.

Comments on this clonotype: One junction end does not reproduce the germline sequence, and a read error may be involved. This chain joins TRBV11-2 and TRBJ2-1; a possible D gene is TRBD2 (6 bases). In germline, CDR1 is SGHAT, CDR2 FQNNGV. CDR3 length equals 16 residues. The CDR3 reads CASSLELLARMNEQLF. CDR3 in DNA: TGTGCCAGCAGCCTAGAGCTCCTAGCGAGAATGAATGAGCAGCTCTTC.